This T cell receptor beta chain was sequenced in a study of blood T cells in healthy people across ages. Study conclusions and caveats: Long-lived donors exceeded aged donors in naive CD4+ cells and diversity.

In its sample, this clonotype was seen a few times. Antigen specificity is unknown. Donors were systemically healthy Caucasian individuals from Russia aged roughly 6 to 100 years. Each sample yielded at least 5 micrograms of PBMC total RNA. Next came a second PCR, run for roughly 6 to 11 cycles, which used a sample-barcoded 5' primer along with a J-beta primer mix. Through a template-switch adaptor with 12 random nucleotides, each cDNA molecule received a tag. TCRdb recomputed calls from the 5' RACE reads with MiXCR, one row per CDR3 protein. Altogether approximately 2,000,000 distinct CDR3 sequences are present, about 39% being singletons, with the ten largest covering roughly 24%. Germline V gene sequence: CDR1 SGHTA, CDR2 FQGNSA. V lost 5 bases and J 4 bases, leaving 12 bases between the germline ends. The CDR3 contains 15 residues.

Material for sequencing was blood. The TCR originated in a human donor in good health. The chain carries TRBV7-2 and TRBJ2-6; TRBD1 might be the D (6 bases). DNA for the CDR3: TGTGCCAGCAGCCAAGACAGGTGGGGGGCCAACGTCCTGACTTTC. It encodes CASSQDRWGANVLTF. Based on the CDR3 plus reference TRBV7-2 and TRBJ2-6, the full variable domain is GAGVSQSPSNKVTEKGKDVELRCDPISGHTALYWYRQSLGQGLEFLIYFQGNSAPDKSGLPSDRFSAERTGGSVSTLTIQRTQQEDSAVYLCASSQDRWGANVLTFGAGSRLTVL.